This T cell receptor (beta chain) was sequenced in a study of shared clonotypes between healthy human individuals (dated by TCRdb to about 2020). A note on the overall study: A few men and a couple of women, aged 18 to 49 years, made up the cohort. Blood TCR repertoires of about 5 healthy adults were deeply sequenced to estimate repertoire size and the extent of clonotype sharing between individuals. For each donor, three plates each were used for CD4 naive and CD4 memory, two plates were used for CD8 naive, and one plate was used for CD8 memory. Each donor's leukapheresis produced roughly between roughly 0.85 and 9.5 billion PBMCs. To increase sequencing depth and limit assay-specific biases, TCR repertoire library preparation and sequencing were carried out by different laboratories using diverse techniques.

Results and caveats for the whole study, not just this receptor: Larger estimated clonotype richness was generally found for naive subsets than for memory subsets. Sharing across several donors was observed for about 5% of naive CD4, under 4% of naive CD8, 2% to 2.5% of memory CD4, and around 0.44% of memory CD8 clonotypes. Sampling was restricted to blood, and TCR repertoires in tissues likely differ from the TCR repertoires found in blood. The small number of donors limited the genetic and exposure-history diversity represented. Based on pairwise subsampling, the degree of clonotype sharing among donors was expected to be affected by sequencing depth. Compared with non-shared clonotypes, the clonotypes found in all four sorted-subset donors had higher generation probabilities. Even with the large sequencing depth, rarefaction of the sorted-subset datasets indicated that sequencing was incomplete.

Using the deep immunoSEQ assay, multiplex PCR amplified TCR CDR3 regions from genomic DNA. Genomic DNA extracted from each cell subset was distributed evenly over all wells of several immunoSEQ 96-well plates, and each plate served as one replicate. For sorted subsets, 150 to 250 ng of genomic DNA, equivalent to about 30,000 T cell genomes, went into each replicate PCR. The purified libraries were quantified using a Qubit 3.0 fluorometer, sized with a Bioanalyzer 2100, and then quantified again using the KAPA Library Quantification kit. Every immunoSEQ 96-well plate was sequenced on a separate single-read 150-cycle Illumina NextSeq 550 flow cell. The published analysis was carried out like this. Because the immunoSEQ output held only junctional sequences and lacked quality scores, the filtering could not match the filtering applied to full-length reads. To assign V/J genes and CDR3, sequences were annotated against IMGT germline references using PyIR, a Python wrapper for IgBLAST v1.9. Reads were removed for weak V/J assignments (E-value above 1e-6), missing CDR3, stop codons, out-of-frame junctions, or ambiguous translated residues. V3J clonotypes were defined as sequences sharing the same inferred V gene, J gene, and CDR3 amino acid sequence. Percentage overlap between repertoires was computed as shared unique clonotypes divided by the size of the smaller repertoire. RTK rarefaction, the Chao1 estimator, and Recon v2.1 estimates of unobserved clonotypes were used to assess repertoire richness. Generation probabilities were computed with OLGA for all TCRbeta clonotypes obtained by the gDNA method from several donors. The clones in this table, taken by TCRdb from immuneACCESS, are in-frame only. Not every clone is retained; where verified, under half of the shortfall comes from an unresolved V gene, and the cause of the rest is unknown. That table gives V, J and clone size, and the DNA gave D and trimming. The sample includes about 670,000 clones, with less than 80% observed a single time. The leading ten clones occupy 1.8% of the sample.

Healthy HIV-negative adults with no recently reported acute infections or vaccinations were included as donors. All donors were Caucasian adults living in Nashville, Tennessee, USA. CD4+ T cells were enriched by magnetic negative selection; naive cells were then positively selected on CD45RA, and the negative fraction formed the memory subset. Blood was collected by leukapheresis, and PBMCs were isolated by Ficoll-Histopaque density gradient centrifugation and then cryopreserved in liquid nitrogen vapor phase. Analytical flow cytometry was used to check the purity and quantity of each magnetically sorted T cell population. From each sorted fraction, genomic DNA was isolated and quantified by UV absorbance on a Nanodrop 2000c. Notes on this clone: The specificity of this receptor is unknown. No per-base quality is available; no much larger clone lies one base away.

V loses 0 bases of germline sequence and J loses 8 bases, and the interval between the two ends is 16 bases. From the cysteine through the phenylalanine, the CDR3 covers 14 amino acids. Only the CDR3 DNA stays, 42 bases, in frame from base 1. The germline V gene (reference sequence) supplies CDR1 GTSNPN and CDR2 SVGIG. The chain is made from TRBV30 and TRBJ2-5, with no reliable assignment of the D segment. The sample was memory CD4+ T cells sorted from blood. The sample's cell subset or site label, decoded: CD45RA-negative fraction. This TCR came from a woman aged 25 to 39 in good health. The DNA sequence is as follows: TGTGCCTGGAGTGTCTCGGTGGTAAGCCCAACCCAGTACTTC. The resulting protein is CAWSVSVVSPTQYF.